Presented here are 7 T cell receptor beta chains from one specimen sequenced in a study of OX40 agonist ivuxolimab in advanced cancers. Profiled with immunoSEQ multiplex PCR; TCRdb holds only in-frame clones, not every one. Of about 58,000 clones listed, around 85% were seen once; the top ten hold roughly 0.77%. Sequencing used CD4+ or CD8+ T cells sorted from blood, obtained in a trial of the OX40 agonist ivuxolimab. Receptors originate from an adult with an advanced solid tumor such as melanoma, head and neck, liver or kidney cancer.

This clone has just a few counts. The rearrangement uses TRBV5-4 and TRBJ2-1, with D tentatively TRBD1 (5 bases). CDR1 and CDR2 from the germline V gene are SGHNT and YYREEE (reference sequence). This CDR3 spans 13 amino acids. V lost 4 bases and J 10 bases, leaving 15 bases between the germline ends. The DNA for the CDR3 is TGTGCCAGCAGCCGACAACGGCACAGGGAGCAGTTCTTC. This translates into CASSRQRHREQFF.

This chain links TRBV2 with TRBJ2-3, with no clear D. The CDR3 has 11 amino acids. Germline V CDR1 and CDR2: SNHLY, FYNNEI. Trimming took 8 bases from V and 5 from J, leaving 8 bases between them. Here the CDR3 DNA reads TGTGCCAGCGGGCAGCAAGATACGCAGTATTTT. It yields the protein CASGQQDTQYF.

V and J are TRBV6-5 and TRBJ2-7; D remains unclear. Germline lookup yields CDR1 MNHEY and CDR2 SVGAGI. Trimming shortened V by 5 bases and J by 12 bases, and 20 bases separated the two germline ends. CDR3 size: 13 residues. The CDR3: CASSHRTRSGGYF. The CDR3 nucleotides read TGTGCCAGCAGTCACCGGACGCGCTCCGGCGGGTACTTC.

The chain employs TRBV2 and TRBJ2-2; D is ambiguous. This CDR3 spans 13 amino acids. Looked up from germline, CDR1 is SNHLY and CDR2 is FYNNEI. V was pared by 5 bases and J by 2 bases, with 6 bases between. CDR3 region: CASSRANTGELFF. DNA for the CDR3: TGTGCCAGCAGTCGCGCCAACACCGGGGAGCTGTTTTTT.

This chain's CDR3 is CASSAGQTYTDTQYF. In DNA, the CDR3 is TGTGCCAGTAGTGCGGGACAGACTTACACAGATACGCAGTATTTT. V usage is TRBV19 and J usage is TRBJ2-3, with D possibly matching TRBD1 (7 bases). The CDR3 is 15 residues long. Per the germline V gene, CDR1 is LNHDA and CDR2 is SQIVND (reference sequence). Trimming stripped 5 bases from V and 2 bases from J, with 14 bases between.

The genes are TRBV29-1 and TRBJ2-7, with D perhaps TRBD1 or TRBD2 (5 bases each). The CDR3 totals 12 residues. Germline loops: CDR1 SQVTM, CDR2 ANQGSEA. V was pared by 5 bases and J by 3 bases, with 11 bases between. For the CDR3, the DNA is TGCAGCGTTCCAGGGACCGGCTACGAGCAGTACTTC. Translation gives CSVPGTGYEQYF.

This clone has only one observation. CDR3 bases: TGTGCCTGGAGTGTACGCGGCTCGACCACCTACAATGAGCAGTTCTTC. It translates to CAWSVRGSTTYNEQFF. The V call is TRBV30, the J call TRBJ2-1; D unclear. This CDR3 comprises 16 residues. Germline CDR1 GTSNPN, CDR2 SVGIG (reference sequence). V lost 0 bases, J lost 2 bases, and 14 bases lay in between.